This T cell receptor beta chain originates from a study of blood T cell repertoires in COVID-19. This table comes from immunoSEQ multiplex PCR, and its TCRdb copy is limited to in-frame clones, with some not included. This table has just over 250,000 clones, about 89% appearing once. This CDR3 comprises 12 residues. Trimming took off 3 bases at V and 4 bases at J, with 6 bases between the two ends. Per the germline V gene, CDR1 is SGHTA and CDR2 is FQGNSA. This sequence originates from a woman aged 50 to 60 with acute or convalescent COVID-19. Input material: peripheral blood. The chain links TRBV7-2 to TRBJ1-2; TRBD1 might be the D (5 bases). CDR3 nucleotides: TGTGCCAGCAGCTTGCAGGGCTATGGCTACACCTTC. Translating it yields CASSLQGYGYTF.